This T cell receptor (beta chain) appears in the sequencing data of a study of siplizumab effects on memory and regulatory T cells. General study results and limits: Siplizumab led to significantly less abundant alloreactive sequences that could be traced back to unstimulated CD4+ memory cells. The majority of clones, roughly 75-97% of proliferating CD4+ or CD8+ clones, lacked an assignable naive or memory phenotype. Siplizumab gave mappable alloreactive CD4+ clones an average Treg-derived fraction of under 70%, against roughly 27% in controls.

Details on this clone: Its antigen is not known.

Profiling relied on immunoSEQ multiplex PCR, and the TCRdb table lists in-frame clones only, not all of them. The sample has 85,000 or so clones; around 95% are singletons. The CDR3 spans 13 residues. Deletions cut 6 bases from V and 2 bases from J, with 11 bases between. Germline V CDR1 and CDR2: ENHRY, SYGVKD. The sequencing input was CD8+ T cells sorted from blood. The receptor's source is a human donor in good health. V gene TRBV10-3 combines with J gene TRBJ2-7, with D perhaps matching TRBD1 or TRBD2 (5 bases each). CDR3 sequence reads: CAISRDGTYEQYF. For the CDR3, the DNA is TGTGCCATCAGCCGGGACGGCACCTACGAGCAGTACTTC.